This T cell receptor beta chain appears in the sequencing data of a study of T cell clonotyping in hematopoietic cell transplantation. Regarding the study as a whole: After transplant, recipient diversity fell while pathologically expanded clonotypes grew through day 180.

The CDR3 contains 13 residues. V lost 5 bases and J lost 7, with 12 bases in between. Germline V lookup: CDR1 SGHAT, CDR2 FQNNGV. On this clone itself: Its antigen is unidentified.

Time point given: recipient sample about 28 days before transplant, after cytoreduction. Here immunoSEQ multiplex PCR was the method, and the copy in TCRdb shows in-frame clones only, minus some. The sample consists of roughly 27,000 clones, approximately 82% of them appearing once. The V and J genes are TRBV11-2 and TRBJ1-5, with a possible D match to TRBD1 (6 bases). The source is a woman in her fifties or sixties with acute myeloid leukemia. Some clones in this sample may be carry-over from other donors' samples. The sample consisted of peripheral blood mononuclear cells, taken before stem cell transplant. The CDR3 here is CASSNRDGQPQHF. CDR3 DNA sequence: TGTGCCAGCAGCAACAGGGACGGCCAGCCCCAGCATTTT.